This T cell receptor (beta chain) comes out of a study of beta chain features in type 1 diabetes. Points from the study as a whole: There was no resolution here of whether HLA type influences TCRB rearrangement. Moderate but significant shortening of TCRB CDR3s was recorded in all four CD4+ subsets from Type 1 diabetes patients.

Cells sorted by CD45RO/CCR7/CD25/CD127/CD95/CD27 comprised CD4+ naive, central memory, regulatory and stem cell-like memory cells. Trimming at V came to 5 bases and at J to 0 bases, leaving 9 bases not matched to a gene. The CDR3 is 16 residues long. Germline-derived CDR1 and CDR2 are SGHTA and FQGNSA. This clone has just a few counts. Its antigen is unknown. TCRB transcripts that were expressed got sequenced, as all of the isolated RNA had been reverse transcribed. Profiled with immunoSEQ multiplex PCR; TCRdb holds only in-frame clones, not every one. The sample holds roughly 610,000 clones; around 16% are singletons and the top ten take under 0.095%.

This TCR was recovered from a young man in good health. The chain recombines TRBV7-2 with TRBJ2-5; 7 nucleotides align to TRBD1. Sequencing was carried out using naive CD4+ T cells from blood. DNA for the CDR3: TGTGCCAGCAGCCCACCAGGGGGTTGGTACCAAGAGACCCAGTACTTC. It translates to CASSPPGGWYQETQYF.